Given below is one TCR beta chain in context. This clone appeared many times. No cognate antigen has been identified for it. The record has no base qualities; no much larger clone is one base away. Including cysteine and phenylalanine, the CDR3 has 15 amino acids. Of all the DNA, just the CDR3 is kept, 45 bases in frame from base 1. According to the germline V gene, CDR1 reads SGHVS and CDR2 reads FQNEAQ. Compared with germline, V lacks 6 bases and J lacks 6 bases; bases without a gene match: 9. TCRbeta CDR3 regions were amplified from genomic DNA using the immunoSEQ Assay, a bias-controlled multiplex PCR. Under the source paper's analysis protocol: The number of nucleated cells in each sample was estimated by amplification of reference gene primers within the assay. To quantify the absolute abundance of each unique TCRbeta CDR3 rearrangement, sequence reads were collapsed and filtered. Productive Simpson clonality was computed per sample as the square root of Simpson's diversity index over productive rearrangements. What TCRdb holds here is the immuneACCESS table cut down to in-frame rearrangements. Part of the clones is not present; checked against another copy, under half of the missing clones reflect an unresolved V gene, and the others are unexplained. V and J calls and clone size come straight from that table; D and trimming were deduced from the DNA. A total of about 250,000 clones appear in this sample, about 89% of them only once. The top ten constitute under 2% of the sample.

Another Seattle source contributed samples from volunteer blood donors who had recovered from COVID-19. Each collaborating institution followed its own protocols to collect whole blood in K2EDTA tubes. For TCRbeta analysis, collaborators shipped samples as frozen whole blood, isolated PBMCs, or DNA extracted from either of those sample types. The data were obtained in a study of blood T cell repertoires in COVID-19 (TCRdb year 2020). For the study in its entirety: The collaborator samples originated in the United States, Italy and Spain and spanned the acute and convalescent phases of COVID-19. The dataset comprised deeply sampled blood TCRbeta repertoires from subjects exposed to, actively infected with, or recovered from COVID-19. A de-identified subject ID, COVID-19 status, age in years and sex were almost always included in the sample metadata. The material from the prospective study consisted of cDNA or gDNA derived from T cells, B-cell-depleted T cells, or PBMCs. HLA class I and class II types, where available, came from metadata supplied by the sample provider rather than from assay-based typing. A freely available public database, intended as a resource for researchers studying the immune response to SARS-CoV-2, is where the repertoires were released. The samples were drawn from two sources: the first 160 participants of the ongoing ImmuneRACE study, and over 950 subjects contributed by 6 global collaborators.

Results and caveats for the whole study, not just this receptor: Clinical and demographic metadata were provided uncurated, with the amount varying by source and participant.

The V gene is TRBV7-8 and the J gene is TRBJ1-5, with 9 bases in between that match TRBD1. Sample: peripheral blood. This TCR derives from a woman aged 55 to 70 who had recovered from COVID-19. The CDR3 has the sequence CASSDRGFRSQPQHF. The DNA reads TGTGCCAGCAGTGACAGGGGGTTTAGGAGTCAGCCCCAGCATTTT.